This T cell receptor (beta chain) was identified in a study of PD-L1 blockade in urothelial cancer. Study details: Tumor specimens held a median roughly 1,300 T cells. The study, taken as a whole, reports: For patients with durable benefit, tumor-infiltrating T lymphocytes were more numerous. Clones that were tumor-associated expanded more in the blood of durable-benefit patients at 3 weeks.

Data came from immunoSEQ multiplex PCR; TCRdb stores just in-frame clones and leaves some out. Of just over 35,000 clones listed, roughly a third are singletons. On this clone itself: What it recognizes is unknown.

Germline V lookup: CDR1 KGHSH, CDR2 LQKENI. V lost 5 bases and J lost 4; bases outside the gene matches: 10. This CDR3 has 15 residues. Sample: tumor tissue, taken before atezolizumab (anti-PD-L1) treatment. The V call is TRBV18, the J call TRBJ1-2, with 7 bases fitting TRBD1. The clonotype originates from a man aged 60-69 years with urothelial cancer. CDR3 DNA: TGTGCCAGCTCAACCCGGGACAGTAAACTCTATGGCTACACCTTC. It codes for CASSTRDSKLYGYTF. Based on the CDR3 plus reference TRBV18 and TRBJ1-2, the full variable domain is NAGVMQNPRHLVRRRGQEARLRCSPMKGHSHVYWYRQLPEEGLKFMVYLQKENIIDESGMPKERFSAEFPKEGPSILRIQQVVRGDSAAYFCASSTRDSKLYGYTFGSGTRLTVV.